This T cell receptor (beta chain) was profiled in a study of CD8 T cells in Susac syndrome. The authors sequenced TCR beta from blood CD8+ and CD4+ T cells. Matching for age and sex applied to the controls, who were healthy donors. While CD8+ and CD4+ T cells were isolated negatively, TEMRA cells were enriched by FACS. Trimming removed 5 bases from V and 5 bases from J; junction bases left unmatched: 6. Germline loops: CDR1 GTSNPN, CDR2 SVGIG (reference sequence). The CDR3 sequence is 12 residues long. RNA totalling roughly 0.5 to 1 ug underwent reverse transcription with random hexamers. Amplification of the TCR beta CDR3 was carried out by immunoSEQ multiplex PCR, which spanned a total of 54 Vbeta and 13 Jbeta segments. One entry per CDR3 protein, called by TCRdb with MiXCR from the immunoSEQ multiplex PCR reads. The sample has approximately 100,000 distinct CDR3 sequences; about 96% are singletons.

The sequenced sample was CD4+ T cells from PBMCs. This sequence was found in a human donor in good health. The chain couples TRBV30 to TRBJ2-7, with 7 bases aligning to TRBD1. CDR3 protein: CAWAEQGNEQYF. The CDR3 DNA reads TGTGCCTGGGCTGAACAGGGGAACGAGCAGTACTTC.